Listed below are T cell receptor beta chains from one sample, sequenced in a study of metastatic and nonmetastatic thyroid tumors. TCRdb re-analyzed the PCR reads through MiXCR. The table lists approximately 7,000 clones, approximately 40% of them singletons. The material sequenced was tumor tissue. The receptors derive from a female donor with papillary thyroid cancer or a benign thyroid nodule (not recorded which). Some clones in this sample may be carry-over from other donors' samples. CDR3s include the opening cysteine and the closing phenylalanine or tryptophan. Fields, in order: V gene, J gene, D gene, clone size, CDR3 DNA, CDR3 protein. The D gene is left open where the match is weak. Where a row states a size, it is once, few, many or the class of an expanded clone; other rows omit it.

V gene: TRBV7-3; J gene: TRBJ2-3; D gene: -; clone size: many; CDR3 DNA: TGTGCCAGGAGCCGACTGTGCACAGATACGCAGTATTTT; CDR3 protein: CARSRLCTDTQYF
V gene: TRBV5-1; J gene: TRBJ1-1; D gene: -; clone size: medium-sized; CDR3 DNA: TGCGCCAGCAGCTTCGTACAAGGAATGAACACTGAAGCTTTCTTT; CDR3 protein: CASSFVQGMNTEAFF
V gene: TRBV12-3/TRBV12-4; J gene: TRBJ2-5; D gene: -; clone size: -; CDR3 DNA: TGTGCCAGCATCCCCCTTAGACCACAGGTGGCGCCGGTTGAGACCCAGTACTTC; CDR3 protein: CASIPLRPQVAPVETQYF
V gene: TRBV4-3; J gene: TRBJ2-3; D gene: -; clone size: medium-sized; CDR3 DNA: TGCGCCAGCAGCCAGCGGGCTAGCACAGATACGCAGTATTTT; CDR3 protein: CASSQRASTDTQYF
V gene: TRBV7-3; J gene: TRBJ2-1; D gene: -; clone size: few; CDR3 DNA: TGTGCCAGCAGCTTTAGGCAGGGGTTAAGAAATGAGCAGTTCTTC; CDR3 protein: CASSFRQGLRNEQFF
V gene: TRBV18; J gene: TRBJ2-7; D gene: -; clone size: -; CDR3 DNA: TGTGCCAGCTCACTTGCAGGGACCACCCAAGCTAAGGACGAGCAGTACTTC; CDR3 protein: CASSLAGTTQAKDEQYF
V gene: TRBV18; J gene: TRBJ1-2; D gene: -; clone size: -; CDR3 DNA: TGTGCCAGCTCACCAGTGGACCGAGGGGGCTACACCTTC; CDR3 protein: CASSPVDRGGYTF
V gene: TRBV20-1; J gene: TRBJ1-1; D gene: TRBD1; clone size: -; CDR3 DNA: TGCAGTGTTTTGACAGGGGCGACGAACACTGAAGCTTTCTTT; CDR3 protein: CSVLTGATNTEAFF
V gene: TRBV25-1; J gene: TRBJ2-1; D gene: -; clone size: medium-sized; CDR3 DNA: TGTGCCAGCAGCTCCAGGGAGACAGCCTACAATGAGCAGTTCTTC; CDR3 protein: CASSSRETAYNEQFF
V gene: TRBV6-1; J gene: TRBJ1-2; D gene: -; clone size: -; CDR3 DNA: TGTGCCAGCAGTGAAGAGGGGTCATATGCTGGCCTTAACTATGGCTACACCTTC; CDR3 protein: CASSEEGSYAGLNYGYTF
V gene: TRBV9; J gene: TRBJ2-7; D gene: TRBD2; clone size: -; CDR3 DNA: TGTGCCAGCAGCGGGGAGCGGGGGGAGCAGTACTTC; CDR3 protein: CASSGERGEQYF
V gene: TRBV5-1; J gene: TRBJ2-2; D gene: TRBD2; clone size: once; CDR3 DNA: TGCGCCAGCAGGGCGCGGGAGAGGACCGGGGAGCTGTTTTTT; CDR3 protein: CASRARERTGELFF